These 29 T cell receptor beta chains were sequenced from one sample in a study of response to subunit inactivated influenza vaccine. TCRdb re-called the RT-PCR reads with MiXCR, one entry per CDR3 protein. Counted here are over 750,000 distinct CDR3 sequences, about 20% occurring once; the ten biggest clones make up approximately 10%. The specimen was PBMCs from blood, collected roughly 5 days after vaccination. These receptors all come from a man over 45 who received an inactivated influenza vaccine.

This clonotype appeared a few times. In DNA form, the CDR3 reads TGCAGCGTTGCGGTAGCGGGAGTGTCTGAGCAGTACTTC. Protein: CSVAVAGVSEQYF. V gene TRBV29-1 combines with J gene TRBJ2-7, with 9 bases aligning to TRBD2. CDR3 length: 13 amino acids. V was pared by 4 bases and J by 7 bases, with 8 bases of the junction left unmatched. Germline-derived CDR1 and CDR2 are SQVTM and ANQGSEA.

V gene TRBV20-1 combines with J gene TRBJ1-5; no clear D. The germline V gene has CDR1 DFQATT and CDR2 SNEGSKA (reference sequence). V was clipped by 2 bases and J by 0 bases, with 8 bases between them. The CDR3 has 14 amino acids. This CDR3 is CSARQWVSNQPQHF. DNA of the CDR3: TGCAGTGCTAGACAGTGGGTTAGCAATCAGCCCCAGCATTTT.

V and J are TRBV20-1 and TRBJ2-3; 16 bases are a match to TRBD2. CDR1 is DFQATT and CDR2 is SNEGSKA in the germline V gene (reference sequence). J lost 4 bases, V lost 5 bases, and 9 bases had no gene match. The length of the CDR3 is 17 residues. The CDR3 DNA reads TGCAGTGCTCACCTAGGGACTAGCGGGAGGGCGTCAGATACGCAGTATTTT. Translating gives CSAHLGTSGRASDTQYF.

This clonotype occurred a few times. V and J are TRBV5-5 and TRBJ2-5, with a weak D call TRBD2 (6 bases). CDR3 length: 15 amino acids. Between the trimmed V and J ends, which lost 4 bases and 0 bases, there was a span of 13 bases. Germline CDR1 reads SGHKS; CDR2 reads YYEKEE (reference sequence). CDR3 protein: CASSLGGVNQETQYF. The DNA for the CDR3 is TGTGCCAGCAGCCTGGGGGGAGTTAACCAAGAGACCCAGTACTTC.

The chain uses TRBV20-1 and TRBJ2-1; perhaps TRBD2 as D (5 bases). The V end lost 1 base, the J end lost 4 bases, and 11 bases lay between the germline ends. Germline-derived CDR1 and CDR2 are DFQATT and SNEGSKA (reference sequence). The CDR3 is 14 residues long. The CDR3, as DNA: TGCAGTGCTAGAGGAGAGGGCCCATACAATGAGCAGTTCTTC. Translation gives CSARGEGPYNEQFF.

The chain links TRBV5-5 to TRBJ2-7; D is perhaps TRBD1 or TRBD2 (7 bases each). Germline V gene data show CDR1 as SGHKS and CDR2 as YYEKEE (reference sequence). V was trimmed by 4 bases and J by 3 bases, leaving 20 bases between them. The CDR3 covers 16 residues. The CDR3 DNA follows: TGTGCCAGCAGCCCACTAGCCGACAGGGACTACTACGAGCAGTACTTC. Translating gives CASSPLADRDYYEQYF.

The chain links TRBV4-3 to TRBJ2-5; no clear D gene. The CDR3 runs to 15 residues. Trimming pared 5 bases from V and 2 bases from J, leaving 15 bases between. CDR1 LGHNA and CDR2 YSLEER come from the germline V gene. The CDR3 is CASSTVEDGQETQYF. CDR3 in DNA: TGCGCCAGCAGCACAGTAGAGGACGGGCAAGAGACCCAGTACTTC.

In the case of this clonotype: One junction end does not reproduce the germline sequence, and a read error may be involved. CDR3 DNA: TGCGCCAGCAGCTTCGGTAGCACAGATATGCAGTATTTT. This translates into CASSFGSTDMQYF. The V gene is TRBV5-1, the J gene TRBJ2-3; D is undetermined. The CDR3 covers 13 residues. Germline loops: CDR1 SGHRS, CDR2 YFSETQ.

The gene calls are TRBV5-1 and TRBJ2-1; 10 bases fit TRBD2. Germline CDR1 SGHRS, CDR2 YFSETQ. J gave up 4 bases and V 0 bases, and 13 bases lay outside the gene matches. The CDR3 spans 19 residues. CDR3 DNA sequence: TGCGCCAGCAGCTTGGTGTTAGCGGGGGGCCTTGGAATGTACAATGAGCAGTTCTTC. Protein: CASSLVLAGGLGMYNEQFF.

This clonotype was seen at least ten times. CDR3 sequence reads: CASSPGAYEQYF. CDR3 bases: TGTGCCAGCTCACCCGGTGCTTACGAGCAGTACTTC. This sequence joins TRBV18 and TRBJ2-7, with no clear D. The CDR3 loop spans 12 amino acids. Per the germline V gene, CDR1 is KGHSH and CDR2 is LQKENI. Trimming shortened V by 3 bases and J by 4 bases, and 7 bases separated the two germline ends.

The table lists this clonotype with a few counts. The CDR3 here is CASSVASLAGVPADTQYF. Here the CDR3 DNA reads TGTGCCAGCAGCGTAGCTTCCCTAGCGGGGGTCCCGGCAGATACGCAGTATTTT. The chain has TRBV9 and TRBJ2-3, with 10 bases fitting TRBD2. The ends lost 0 bases at V and 4 bases at J; junction bases unmatched: 11. The CDR3 is made up of 18 amino acids. The germline gives CDR1 SGDLS, CDR2 YYNGEE.

A few counts support this clonotype. The gene calls are TRBV5-1 and TRBJ2-5; D is ambiguous. The germline V gene encodes CDR1 SGHRS and CDR2 YFSETQ. This CDR3 has 16 amino acids. The V and J ends lost 4 bases and 3 bases respectively, with 19 bases between them. The DNA for the CDR3 is TGCGCCAGCAGCGGGTCCGTGGGCGCCGGAAAAGAGACCCAGTACTTC. Translating gives CASSGSVGAGKETQYF.

The chain carries TRBV7-2 and TRBJ1-5; the D gene is possibly TRBD1 (5 bases). CDR3 size: 15 residues. V was clipped by 2 bases and J by 1 base, with 9 bases between them. Germline lookup yields CDR1 SGHTA and CDR2 FQGNSA. The CDR3 region has the DNA TGTGCCAGCAGCTTACTGGGGCAGAGCAATCAGCCCCAGCATTTT. It specifies CASSLLGQSNQPQHF.

The chain recombines TRBV25-1 with TRBJ1-6, with D possibly being TRBD1 (5 bases). Germline CDR1 is MGHDK and CDR2 is SYGVNS. Trimming left V 7 bases short and J 10 bases short, with 11 bases between. This CDR3 comprises 12 residues. CDR3 sequence reads: CASTREGSPLHF. The CDR3 DNA sequence: TGTGCCAGCACCAGGGAAGGATCACCCCTCCACTTT. Variable domain in full (rest from reference TRBV25-1 and TRBJ1-6): EADIYQTPRYLVIGTGKKITLECSQTMGHDKMYWYQQDPGMELHLIHYSYGVNSTEKGDLSSESTVSRIRTEHFPLTLESARPSHTSQYLCASTREGSPLHFGNGTRLTVT.

The chain recombines TRBV6-2 or TRBV6-3 with TRBJ1-2; no clear D gene. The CDR3 has 13 residues. The germline V and J ends were trimmed by 3 bases and 8 bases, with 13 bases remaining between them. Germline V gene sequence: CDR1 MNHEY, CDR2 SVGEGT. The CDR3 sequence: CASSYARVGGYTF. DNA for the CDR3: TGTGCCAGCAGTTATGCGAGGGTTGGAGGCTACACCTTC.

Here the CDR3 reads CASSEVWGVGTEAFF. The CDR3 DNA reads as TGTGCCAGCAGTGAAGTCTGGGGCGTGGGCACTGAAGCTTTCTTT. The chain is built from TRBV6-1 and TRBJ1-1; weak D call: TRBD1 (5 bases). The CDR3 has 15 residues. Trimming pared 1 base from V and 4 bases from J, leaving 13 bases between. Germline V CDR1 and CDR2: MNHNS, SASEGT.

This clonotype has ten or more counts. This chain joins TRBV12-3 or TRBV12-4 and TRBJ2-1; tentative D call: TRBD2 (6 bases). Trimming stripped 6 bases from V and 5 bases from J, with 14 bases between. This CDR3 is 14 amino acids long. The CDR3 sequence: CASSPGLTDNEQFF. The CDR3 nucleotides read TGTGCCAGCAGCCCAGGACTAACCGACAATGAGCAGTTCTTC.

This clonotype occurred many times. The chain links TRBV5-1 to TRBJ1-1; D gene unclear. Per germline, CDR1 SGHRS and CDR2 YFSETQ. Trimming shortened V by 5 bases and J by 0 bases, and 8 bases separated the two germline ends. This CDR3 is built from 13 residues. In DNA, the CDR3 is TGCGCCAGCAGACCCGTAGTGAACACTGAAGCTTTCTTT. It specifies CASRPVVNTEAFF.

This clonotype appeared a few times. The J gene is TRBJ1-2, the V gene TRBV7-9; D gene unclear. This CDR3 region has 14 residues. Germline V gene data show CDR1 as SEHNR and CDR2 as FQNEAQ (reference sequence). V gave up 5 bases and J gave up 5 bases, with 15 bases separating them. CDR3 nucleotides: TGTGCCAGCAGCCTAACGGGTCCTTCGTATGGCTACACCTTC. Residues: CASSLTGPSYGYTF. Combining the CDR3 with reference TRBV7-9 and TRBJ1-2 gives the whole variable domain DTGVSQNPRHKITKRGQNVTFRCDPISEHNRLYWYRQTLGQGPEFLTYFQNEAQLEKSRLLSDRFSAERPKGSFSTLEIQRTEQGDSAMYLCASSLTGPSYGYTFGSGTRLTVV.

The V call is TRBV5-1, the J call TRBJ2-7; D tentatively reads TRBD1 or TRBD2 (6 bases each). Trimming took off 1 base at V and 1 base at J, with 15 bases between the two ends. From germline, CDR1 is SGHRS and CDR2 YFSETQ. CDR3 length: 16 residues. CDR3 in amino acids: CASSLSQGGFSYEQYF. The CDR3 bases are TGCGCCAGCAGCTTGTCCCAAGGGGGGTTTTCCTACGAGCAGTACTTC. Full variable domain (missing parts from reference TRBV5-1 and TRBJ2-7): KAGVTQTPRYLIKTRGQQVTLSCSPISGHRSVSWYQQTPGQGLQFLFEYFSETQRNKGNFPGRFSGRQFSNSRSEMNVSTLELGDSALYLCASSLSQGGFSYEQYFGPGTRLTVT.

This clonotype was counted many times. The rearrangement joins TRBV29-1 to TRBJ2-5, with 11 positions matching TRBD2. The CDR3 has 15 amino acids. The germline CDR1 and CDR2 sequences are SQVTM and ANQGSEA. The V gene end was trimmed by 2 bases and the J gene end by 5 bases; junction bases not matched to a gene: 7. The CDR3 sequence: CSVEILAGVFETQYF. CDR3 DNA: TGCAGCGTTGAAATACTAGCGGGAGTATTCGAGACCCAGTACTTC. The full variable domain, with the rest looked up from reference TRBV29-1 and TRBJ2-5, is SAVISQKPSRDICQRGTSLTIQCQVDSQVTMMFWYRQQPGQSLTLIATANQGSEATYESGFVIDKFPISRPNLTFSTLTVSNMSPEDSSIYLCSVEILAGVFETQYFGPGTRLLVL.

This clonotype appeared a few times. The rearrangement uses TRBV7-9 and TRBJ2-5; no clear D. Germline CDR1 and CDR2: SEHNR and FQNEAQ (reference sequence). The CDR3 runs 13 residues. V was cut by 3 bases and J by 5 bases, with 10 bases left in between. The CDR3 loop is CASSFISLETQYF. Written as DNA, the CDR3 is TGTGCCAGCAGCTTTATCTCTTTGGAGACCCAGTACTTC.

This clonotype occurred a few times. J is TRBJ2-2 and V is TRBV5-1, with D possibly matching TRBD2 (5 bases). CDR1 SGHRS and CDR2 YFSETQ come from the germline V gene. V was trimmed by 5 bases and J by 3 bases, leaving 11 bases between them. CDR3 length: 14 residues. CDR3 amino acids: CASSWVRDTGELFF. Written as DNA, the CDR3 is TGCGCCAGCAGTTGGGTGCGGGACACCGGGGAGCTGTTTTTT.

With respect to this clonotype: Given a much more abundant clone one base away, this may be a read error. The V call is TRBV6-2 or TRBV6-3, the J call TRBJ2-1, with D unclear. CDR3 length: 11 amino acids. The germline V gene encodes CDR1 MNHEY and CDR2 SVGEGT. The CDR3 region has the DNA TGTGCCAGCAGCCCGGGCAATGAGCGGTTCTTC. Protein sequence: CASSPGNERFF.

This rearrangement joins TRBV27 to TRBJ2-2, with 7 bases aligning to TRBD1. V was pared by 11 bases and J by 1 base, with 10 bases of the junction left unmatched. Germline-derived CDR1 and CDR2 are MNHEY and SMNVEV (reference sequence). CDR3 length equals 15 residues. The DNA for the CDR3 is TGTGCCCATGACATGGACAGGCTGAACACCGGGGAGCTGTTTTTT. Protein: CAHDMDRLNTGELFF.

The chain is built from TRBV7-2 and TRBJ2-1; D possibly corresponds to TRBD2 (6 bases). The CDR3 consists of 17 residues. CDR1 and CDR2 from the germline V gene are SGHTA and FQGNSA. V was cut by 1 base and J by 3 bases, with 16 bases left in between. The CDR3 sequence: CASSLVAFAGNYNEQFF. The CDR3 DNA reads as TGTGCCAGCAGCTTAGTGGCGTTTGCGGGGAACTACAATGAGCAGTTCTTC.

This chain connects TRBV19 to TRBJ1-6, with 7 positions matching TRBD1. Germline values: CDR1 LNHDA, CDR2 SQIVND (reference sequence). The J segment lost 4 bases and the V segment lost 4 bases, leaving 7 bases of the junction unmatched. CDR3 length: 16 residues. The CDR3 DNA reads as TGTGCCAGTAGTAGGACCGGGACAGCATATAATTCACCCCTCCACTTT. As protein: CASSRTGTAYNSPLHF.

This clonotype was picked up a small number of times. The chain's CDR3 is CAISESRRDEQFF. The CDR3 region has the DNA TGTGCCATCAGTGAGTCGAGACGGGATGAGCAGTTCTTC. The rearrangement links TRBV10-3 to TRBJ2-1; no clear D. Germline loops: CDR1 ENHRY, CDR2 SYGVKD. V dropped 0 bases and J dropped 8 bases, with 8 bases sitting between them. CDR3 length: 13 residues.

The CDR3 spells CASSSSLQAWTGGPFTGELFF. The CDR3 nucleotides are TGTGCCAGCAGCTCTAGTCTCCAGGCTTGGACGGGGGGGCCGTTCACCGGGGAGCTGTTTTTT. V gene TRBV11-1 combines with J gene TRBJ2-2; 8 bases match TRBD2. This CDR3 comprises 21 residues. V shed 4 bases, J shed 4 bases, and the junction held 23 bases outside the gene matches. In germline, CDR1 is SGHAT, CDR2 FQDESV (reference sequence).